This T cell receptor beta chain is drawn from a study of beta chain features in type 1 diabetes. Whole-study findings and limits: TCRB CDR3s from Type 1 diabetes patients were moderately but significantly shorter in all four CD4+ subsets. Insertion counts at VDJ junctions were lower in type 1 diabetes patients, who also showed more deletions there.

Concerning this clone: Its specificity is unknown.

A CD45RO/CCR7/CD25/CD127/CD95/CD27 panel sorted naive, central memory, regulatory and stem cell-like memory CD4+ cells. Sequencing targeted expressed TCRB transcripts, as all isolated RNA had been reverse transcribed. Measured with immunoSEQ multiplex PCR; TCRdb has only the in-frame clones, and not every one. The table shows just over 600,000 clones, with around 16% occurring only once. CDR1 and CDR2 from the germline V gene are SGHDN and FVKESK. The CDR3 totals 16 residues. Trimming left V 2 bases short and J 2 bases short, with 16 bases between. This chain links TRBV14 with TRBJ2-7, with D perhaps being TRBD1 or TRBD2 (5 bases each). Sequenced material: naive CD4+ T cells from blood. This receptor was taken from a man aged 18 to 29 in good health. CDR3 loop: CASSQNRQGVAYEQYF. Written as DNA, the CDR3 is TGTGCCAGCAGCCAAAACCGGCAGGGAGTCGCCTACGAGCAGTACTTC.